These 19 T cell receptor beta chains were sequenced from one sample in a study of T cell changes during pregnancy in multiple sclerosis. Measured with immunoSEQ multiplex PCR; TCRdb has only the in-frame clones, and not every one. The table has about 49,000 clones, nearly 90% seen once; the top ten hold less than 6.5%. The source was peripheral blood, collected after pregnancy. The origin of the receptors is a female donor in good health, enrolled as a control in a pregnancy study.

CDR3 region: CASSPPGSGEIEQYF. The CDR3 nucleotides are TGTGCCAGCTCACCACCGGGTAGCGGGGAGATAGAGCAGTACTTC. The V gene is TRBV18, the J gene TRBJ2-7; 8 positions match TRBD2. Germline CDR1 is KGHSH and CDR2 is LQKENI. V gave up 0 bases and J gave up 7 bases; unmatched junction bases: 8. The CDR3 is 15 amino acids.

V is TRBV27 and J is TRBJ2-3, with 12 bases fitting TRBD2. The CDR3 length is 17 residues. Unmatched junction bases numbered 4, after V lost 1 base and J lost 2 bases. Germline V gives CDR1 MNHEY, CDR2 SMNVEV (reference sequence). CDR3 DNA: TGTGCCAGCAGTTTATTCACTAGCGGGGGGTACACAGATACGCAGTATTTT. Its protein is CASSLFTSGGYTDTQYF.

V and J are TRBV9 and TRBJ2-3; D possibly corresponds to TRBD2 (6 bases). Germline V lookup: CDR1 SGDLS, CDR2 YYNGEE. V lost 1 base and J lost 4, with 16 bases in between. This CDR3 comprises 16 residues. CDR3: CASSVTAALAPDTQYF. CDR3 DNA sequence: TGTGCCAGCAGCGTAACCGCTGCACTAGCCCCAGATACGCAGTATTTT. The variable domain in full, with the rest retrieved from reference TRBV9 and TRBJ2-3, is DSGVTQTPKHLITATGQRVTLRCSPRSGDLSVYWYQQSLDQGLQFLIQYYNGEERAKGNILERFSAQQFPDLHSELNLSSLELGDSALYFCASSVTAALAPDTQYFGPGTRLTVL.

The chain combines TRBV5-1 with TRBJ2-2; possibly TRBD1 for D (5 bases). V was clipped by 4 bases and J by 7 bases, with 14 bases between them. The CDR3 spans 14 residues. Germline V gene data show CDR1 as SGHRS and CDR2 as YFSETQ. The CDR3 here is CASSPPRVFGELFF. The CDR3, as DNA: TGCGCCAGCAGCCCCCCCAGGGTATTCGGGGAGCTGTTTTTT.

The rearrangement links TRBV5-1 to TRBJ2-7; tentative D call: TRBD2 (5 bases). V was cut by 2 bases and J by 0 bases, with 9 bases left in between. Germline values: CDR1 SGHRS, CDR2 YFSETQ. This CDR3 is 14 amino acids long. CDR3: CASSFAGPSYEQYF. CDR3 in DNA: TGCGCCAGCAGCTTTGCGGGCCCCTCCTACGAGCAGTACTTC.

V is TRBV6-4 and J is TRBJ1-1; no clear D gene. The V and J ends lost 2 bases and 1 base respectively, with 5 bases between them. The CDR3 consists of 13 residues. The germline V gene encodes CDR1 MRHNA and CDR2 SNTAGT. The CDR3: CASSDRENTEAFF. As DNA, the CDR3 is TGTGCCAGCAGTGACCGGGAGAACACTGAAGCTTTCTTT.

This chain uses TRBV7-6 with TRBJ2-1; a possible D gene is TRBD1 (6 bases). Per the germline V gene, CDR1 is SGHVS and CDR2 is FNYEAQ. This CDR3 is built from 19 residues. Trimming cost V 5 bases and J 6 bases, with 29 bases left between them. The CDR3 region is CASSAEVGRGDYRVNEQFF. CDR3 sequence (DNA): TGTGCCAGCAGCGCCGAAGTGGGCAGGGGAGACTATCGGGTCAATGAGCAGTTCTTC.

This sequence joins TRBV25-1 and TRBJ1-6, with D hard to call. This CDR3 spans 12 amino acids. Germline values: CDR1 MGHDK, CDR2 SYGVNS. Trimming removed 1 base at V and 9 bases at J, with 4 bases between. In nucleotides, the CDR3 is TGTGCCAGCAGTGAATCCAGTTCACCCCTCCACTTT. This translates into CASSESSSPLHF.

This clone was seen only a few times. The chain uses TRBV2 and TRBJ2-2; the match to TRBD2 covers 7 bases. V was clipped by 7 bases and J by 6 bases; unmatched bases: 8. Per the germline V gene, CDR1 is SNHLY and CDR2 is FYNNEI. This CDR3 has 14 amino acids. The CDR3 protein is CASKTGLDSGELFF. CDR3 coding DNA: TGTGCCAGCAAAACTGGACTAGATTCCGGGGAGCTGTTTTTT.

The genes are TRBV7-6 and TRBJ1-5, with D possibly TRBD1 on 6 matching bases. Germline assignment: CDR1 SGHVS and CDR2 FNYEAQ. The CDR3 is made up of 15 amino acids. The germline V and J ends were trimmed by 1 base and 3 bases, with 10 bases remaining between them. This CDR3 is CASSLEGVFNQPQHF. In DNA form, the CDR3 reads TGTGCCAGCAGCTTAGAGGGGGTGTTCAATCAGCCCCAGCATTTT.

This chain connects TRBV28 to TRBJ1-3; 7 bases are shared with TRBD1. In germline, CDR1 is MDHEN, CDR2 SYDVKM. Losses at the gene ends were 4 bases for V and 7 bases for J; bases not matched to a gene: 13. The CDR3 loop spans 16 amino acids. CDR3 DNA: TGTGCCAGCAGTTCGGCGCGGGCAGGGGGGATGAACACCATATATTTT. It is translated as CASSSARAGGMNTIYF.

J is TRBJ2-1 and V is TRBV9; no reliable D call. Germline V lookup: CDR1 SGDLS, CDR2 YYNGEE. This CDR3 comprises 16 residues. The V gene lost 0 bases and the J gene lost 5 bases, with 15 bases spanning the gap. The CDR3 here is CASSVVGRSPNNEQFF. CDR3 in DNA: TGTGCCAGCAGCGTAGTGGGCAGGTCACCCAACAATGAGCAGTTCTTC.

The J gene is TRBJ1-1, the V gene TRBV18, with D tentatively TRBD1 (6 bases). The CDR3 has 15 amino acids. The V end was cut by 0 bases, the J end by 5 bases, with 13 bases between. Germline-derived CDR1 and CDR2 are KGHSH and LQKENI. The CDR3 loop is CASSPPGRGGTEAFF. CDR3 nucleotide sequence: TGTGCCAGCTCACCACCCGGCAGGGGAGGGACTGAAGCTTTCTTT.

This chain connects TRBV6-4 to TRBJ2-2, with TRBD2 matching over 7 bases. Trimming cost V 5 bases and J 9 bases; bases outside gene matches: 9. There are 14 residues in the CDR3. CDR1 MRHNA and CDR2 SNTAGT come from the germline V gene. CDR3 in DNA: TGTGCCAGCAGTCGCGGACTAGGAGATCGGGAGCTGTTTTTT. Protein sequence: CASSRGLGDRELFF.

Regarding this clone: This CDR3 is also generated by other DNA sequences in the sample. V and J are TRBV4-1 and TRBJ2-3; no definite D call. Trimming shortened V by 1 base and J by 0 bases, and 11 bases separated the two germline ends. The length of the CDR3 is 16 residues. CDR1 is MGHRA, CDR2 YSYEKL, per germline. The CDR3 DNA is TGCGCCAGCAGCCAAGTTAACTTAGTGAGCACAGATACGCAGTATTTT. Amino acids: CASSQVNLVSTDTQYF.

The rearrangement links TRBV6-6 to TRBJ2-7; TRBD1 aligns across 9 bases. After removal of 2 bases from V and 5 bases from J, the junction contained 7 bases not matched to a gene. The CDR3 spans 15 residues. Per the germline V gene, CDR1 is MNHNY and CDR2 is SVGAGI (reference sequence). The CDR3 nucleotides are TGTGCCAGCAGTTACCTTCACAGGGGGCTTGACGAGCAGTACTTC. Translated, it gives CASSYLHRGLDEQYF.

The rearrangement uses TRBV15 and TRBJ1-1; the D gene is possibly TRBD1 (6 bases). The V and J ends lost 4 bases and 6 bases respectively, with 33 bases between them. The CDR3 totals 20 residues. CDR1 is LNHNV and CDR2 is YYDKDF in the germline V gene (reference sequence). The CDR3 protein is CATSNTLLGHLAPLPPEAFF. The CDR3 bases are TGTGCCACCAGCAACACACTGCTGGGACATTTGGCCCCACTCCCTCCTGAAGCTTTCTTT. The variable domain in full, completed from reference TRBV15 and TRBJ1-1, reads DAMVIQNPRYQVTQFGKPVTLSCSQTLNHNVMYWYQQKSSQAPKLLFHYYDKDFNNEADTPDNFQSRRPNTSFCFLDIRSPGLGDTAMYLCATSNTLLGHLAPLPPEAFFGQGTRLTVV.

The CDR3 reads CASSQGGEKAFF. CDR3 DNA sequence: TGTGCCAGCAGCCAAGGAGGCGAAAAAGCTTTCTTT. The gene calls are TRBV4-2 and TRBJ1-1; no reliable D call. V lost 1 base to trimming and J lost 9 bases, with 9 bases between them. This CDR3 is 12 amino acids long. The V gene's germline CDR1 is LGHNA and CDR2 YNFKEQ.

The CDR3 here is CASSQGGAGNQPQHF. The CDR3 coding sequence is TGTGCCAGCAGCCAGGGGGGGGCTGGGAATCAGCCCCAGCATTTT. J is TRBJ1-5 and V is TRBV14; D might be TRBD1 (6 bases). The germline V and J ends were trimmed by 3 bases and 4 bases, with 13 bases remaining between them. This CDR3 spans 15 amino acids. Germline lookup yields CDR1 SGHDN and CDR2 FVKESK.